The source of this T cell receptor (beta chain) is a study of T-cell memory formation after mild COVID-19. TCRdb reanalysed the 5' RACE reads using MiXCR and keeps one entry per CDR3 protein. The table shows roughly 400,000 distinct CDR3 sequences, with roughly 17% occurring only once. This clonotype has more than one count but fewer than ten. The CDR3 extends over 15 amino acids. With 3 bases removed from V and 3 bases from J, the gap between germline ends came to 14 bases. CDR1 is SEHNR and CDR2 is FQNEAQ in the germline V gene (reference sequence). The sequence derives from a man between 18 and 29 years old who had mild COVID-19 (a few samples of this study predate the infection). Cell type and time point are not known. The chain recombines TRBV7-9 with TRBJ2-5; D is possibly TRBD1 (6 bases). The specimen was PBMCs or a T cell subset sorted from them (not recorded which). This CDR3 reads CASSFRGSEEETQYF. For the CDR3, the DNA is TGTGCCAGCAGCTTCAGGGGCTCAGAGGAAGAGACCCAGTACTTC.